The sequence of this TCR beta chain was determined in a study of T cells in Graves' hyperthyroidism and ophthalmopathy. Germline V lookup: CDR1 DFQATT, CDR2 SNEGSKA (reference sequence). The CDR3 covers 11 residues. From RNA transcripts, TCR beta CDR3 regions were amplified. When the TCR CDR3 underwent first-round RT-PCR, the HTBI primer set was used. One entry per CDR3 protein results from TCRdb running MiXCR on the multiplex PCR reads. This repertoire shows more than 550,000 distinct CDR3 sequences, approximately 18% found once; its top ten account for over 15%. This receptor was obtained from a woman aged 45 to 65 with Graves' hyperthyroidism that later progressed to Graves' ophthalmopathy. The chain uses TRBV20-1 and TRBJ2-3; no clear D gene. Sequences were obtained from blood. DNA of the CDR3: TGCAACGTCAAAGGAACAGATACGCAGTATTTT. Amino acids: CNVKGTDTQYF.